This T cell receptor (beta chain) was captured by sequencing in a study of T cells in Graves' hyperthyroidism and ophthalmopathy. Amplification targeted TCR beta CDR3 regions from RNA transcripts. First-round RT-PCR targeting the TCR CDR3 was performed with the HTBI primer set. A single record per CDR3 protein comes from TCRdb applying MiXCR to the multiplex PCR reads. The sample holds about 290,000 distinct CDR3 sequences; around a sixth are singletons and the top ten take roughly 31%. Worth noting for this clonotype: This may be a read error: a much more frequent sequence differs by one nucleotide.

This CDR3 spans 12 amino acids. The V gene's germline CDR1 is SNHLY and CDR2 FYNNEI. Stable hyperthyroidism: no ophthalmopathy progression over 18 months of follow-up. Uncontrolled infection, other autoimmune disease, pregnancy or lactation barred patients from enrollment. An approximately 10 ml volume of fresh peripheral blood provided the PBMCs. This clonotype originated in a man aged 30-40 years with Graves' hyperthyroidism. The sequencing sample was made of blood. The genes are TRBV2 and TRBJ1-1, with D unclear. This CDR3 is CASREGYTEAFF. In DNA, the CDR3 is TGTGCCAGCAGAGAAGGGTACACTGAAGCTTTCTTT.